The T cell receptor (beta chain) described here comes from a study of Graves' ophthalmopathy and Graves' hyperthyroidism. General observations from the study: The majority of expanded thyroid clonotypes above 0.001 frequency also occurred in blood. Prediction of ophthalmopathy progression reached 70.59% sensitivity and roughly 72% specificity.

RNA transcripts were the template, and TCR beta CDR3 regions were amplified from them. A first-round RT-PCR used HTBI primers, followed by a second-round multiplex PCR. TCRdb reanalysed the multiplex PCR reads using MiXCR and keeps one entry per CDR3 protein. The sample has about 390,000 distinct CDR3 sequences; roughly 17% are singletons. The germline gives CDR1 MRHNA, CDR2 SNTAGT. After removal of 6 bases from V and 1 base from J, the junction contained 9 bases not matched to a gene. This CDR3 is built from 17 residues. This clonotype appeared many times. Antigen unknown. Only newly diagnosed hyperthyroidism patients aged 18 to 65, with under 2 months' duration, were enrolled.

This chain uses TRBV6-4 with TRBJ1-5; 10 bases align to TRBD1. The sample comprised peripheral blood. The receptor's source is an adult woman with stable Graves' hyperthyroidism. This CDR3 is CASRAGTGAGSNQPQHF. CDR3 bases: TGTGCCAGCAGGGCCGGGACAGGGGCCGGGAGCAATCAGCCCCAGCATTTT.